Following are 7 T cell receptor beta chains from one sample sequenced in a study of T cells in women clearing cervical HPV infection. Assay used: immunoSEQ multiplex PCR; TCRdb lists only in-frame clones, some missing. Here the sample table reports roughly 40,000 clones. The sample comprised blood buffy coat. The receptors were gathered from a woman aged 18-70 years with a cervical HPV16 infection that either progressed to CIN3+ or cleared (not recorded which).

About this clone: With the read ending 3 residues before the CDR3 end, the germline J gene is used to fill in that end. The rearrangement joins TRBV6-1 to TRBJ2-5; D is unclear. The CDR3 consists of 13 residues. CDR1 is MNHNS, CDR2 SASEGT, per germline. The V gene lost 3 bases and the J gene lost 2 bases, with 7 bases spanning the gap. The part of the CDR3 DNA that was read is TGTGCCAGCAGTGATGGGCAGCAAGAGACC. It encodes CASSDGQQET. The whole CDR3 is CASSDGQQETQYF.

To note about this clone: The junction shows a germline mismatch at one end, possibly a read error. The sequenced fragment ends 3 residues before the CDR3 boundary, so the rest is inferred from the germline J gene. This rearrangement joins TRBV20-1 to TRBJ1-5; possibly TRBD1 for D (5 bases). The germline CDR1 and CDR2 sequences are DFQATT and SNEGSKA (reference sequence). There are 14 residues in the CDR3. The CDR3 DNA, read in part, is TGCAGTACTAGCGAAGGACATAGACGGCAGCCC. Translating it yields CSTSEGHRRQP. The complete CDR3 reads CSTSEGHRRQPQHF.

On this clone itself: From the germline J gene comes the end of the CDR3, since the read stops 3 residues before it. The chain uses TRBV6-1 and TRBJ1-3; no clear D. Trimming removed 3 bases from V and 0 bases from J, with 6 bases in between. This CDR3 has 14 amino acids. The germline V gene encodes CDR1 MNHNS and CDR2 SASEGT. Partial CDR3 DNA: TGTGCCAGCAGTGAGTCGTTCTCTGGAAACACC. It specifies CASSESFSGNT. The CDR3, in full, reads CASSESFSGNTIYF.

The CDR3 sequence: CATSRSGLLGHEQYF. The sequenced part of the CDR3 DNA is TGTGCCACCAGCAGATCGGGTCTTTTAGGCCACGAG. This sequence joins TRBV15 and TRBJ2-7; D not certain. The CDR3 is cut off 3 residues early in the read; its end comes from the germline J gene. The CDR3 runs to 15 residues. Per the germline V gene, CDR1 is LNHNV and CDR2 is YYDKDF (reference sequence). V gave up 2 bases and J gave up 5 bases, with 16 bases separating them.

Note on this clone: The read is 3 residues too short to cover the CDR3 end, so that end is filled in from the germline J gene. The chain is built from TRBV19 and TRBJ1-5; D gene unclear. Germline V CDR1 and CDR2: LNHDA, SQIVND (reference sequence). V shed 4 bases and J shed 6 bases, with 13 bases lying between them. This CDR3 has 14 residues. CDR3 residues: CASSTSITAQPQHF. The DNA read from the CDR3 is TGTGCCAGTAGTACTAGTATTACGGCTCAGCCC.

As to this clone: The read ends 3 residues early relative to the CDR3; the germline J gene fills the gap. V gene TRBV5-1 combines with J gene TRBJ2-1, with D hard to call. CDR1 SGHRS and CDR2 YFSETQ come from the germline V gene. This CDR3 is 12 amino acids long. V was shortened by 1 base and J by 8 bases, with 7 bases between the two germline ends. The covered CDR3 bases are TGCGCCAGCAGCTTGTCGACATATGAG. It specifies CASSLSTYE. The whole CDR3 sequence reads CASSLSTYEQFF.

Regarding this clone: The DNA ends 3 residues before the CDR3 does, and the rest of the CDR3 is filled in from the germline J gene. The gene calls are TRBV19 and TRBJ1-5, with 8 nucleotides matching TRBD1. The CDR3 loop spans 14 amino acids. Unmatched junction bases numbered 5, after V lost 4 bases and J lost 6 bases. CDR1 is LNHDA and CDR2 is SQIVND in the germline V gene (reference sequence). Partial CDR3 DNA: TGTGCCAGTAGTAGGACAGGGAGGGGTCAGCCC. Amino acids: CASSRTGRGQP. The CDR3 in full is CASSRTGRGQPQHF. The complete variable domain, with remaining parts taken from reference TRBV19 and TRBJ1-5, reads DGGITQSPKYLFRKEGQNVTLSCEQNLNHDAMYWYRQDPGQGLRLIYYSQIVNDFQKGDIAEGYSVSREKKESFPLTVTSAQKNPTAFYLCASSRTGRGQPQHFGDGTRLSIL.